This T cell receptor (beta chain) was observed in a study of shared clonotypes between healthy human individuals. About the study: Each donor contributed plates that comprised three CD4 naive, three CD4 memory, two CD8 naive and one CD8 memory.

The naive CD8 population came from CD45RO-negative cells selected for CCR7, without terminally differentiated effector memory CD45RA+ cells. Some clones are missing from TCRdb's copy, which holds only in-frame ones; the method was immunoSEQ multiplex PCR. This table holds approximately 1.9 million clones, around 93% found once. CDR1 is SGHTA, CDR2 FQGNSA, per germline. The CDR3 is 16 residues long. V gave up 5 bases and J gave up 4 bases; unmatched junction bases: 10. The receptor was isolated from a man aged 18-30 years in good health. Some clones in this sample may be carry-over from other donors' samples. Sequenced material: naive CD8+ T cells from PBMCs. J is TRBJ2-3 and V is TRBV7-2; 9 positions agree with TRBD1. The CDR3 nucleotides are TGTGCCAGCAGCCCAGACCACAGGGGGCGGGCAGATACGCAGTATTTT. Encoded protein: CASSPDHRGRADTQYF.